This T cell receptor beta chain was identified during a study of identical twins. Whole-study results and caveats: Models underestimated out-of-frame TCR alpha sharing in monozygotic twins. Memory repertoires lacked the insertion deficit that abundant cord blood beta clonotypes showed.

TCRdb redid the calling of the 5' RACE reads with MiXCR, one entry per CDR3 protein. The table has 1.5 million to 2 million distinct CDR3 sequences, more than 30% seen once; the top ten hold around 0.25%. V lost 5 bases, J lost 5 bases, and 16 bases lay in between. The CDR3 is 14 residues long. This clonotype was detected a few times. Its antigen is as yet unknown. The sequence was obtained from a newborn girl in good health. Sequencing was performed on cord blood. The chain has TRBV12-3 or TRBV12-4 and TRBJ2-7; no definite D call. CDR3 sequence: CASSPTKGRDEQYF. The CDR3 DNA sequence: TGTGCCAGCAGTCCGACGAAAGGACGAGACGAGCAGTACTTC.